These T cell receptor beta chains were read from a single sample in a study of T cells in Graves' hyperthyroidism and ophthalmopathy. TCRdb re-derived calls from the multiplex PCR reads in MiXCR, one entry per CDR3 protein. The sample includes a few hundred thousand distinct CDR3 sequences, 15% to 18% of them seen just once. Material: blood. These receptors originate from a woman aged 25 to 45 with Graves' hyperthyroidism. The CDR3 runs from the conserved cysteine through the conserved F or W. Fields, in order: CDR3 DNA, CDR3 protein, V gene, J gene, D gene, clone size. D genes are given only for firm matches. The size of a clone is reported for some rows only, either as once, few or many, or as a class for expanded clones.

TGCGCCAGCAGCACCCGGGACAGGGATGGCTACACCTTC	CASSTRDRDGYTF	TRBV5-1	TRBJ1-2	TRBD1	-
TGTGCCAGCAGTTTAGGGGACAGTGGGTTCTACGAGCAGTACTTC	CASSLGDSGFYEQYF	TRBV28	TRBJ2-7	TRBD1	-
TGCGCCAGCAGCTTGGGCGGGACATCCAACACCGGGGAGCTGTTTTTT	CASSLGGTSNTGELFF	TRBV5-1	TRBJ2-2	-	many
TGTGCCAGCAGTGCCATGACACTAGCGGGACCCTACGAGCAGTACTTC	CASSAMTLAGPYEQYF	TRBV2	TRBJ2-7	TRBD2	-
TGTGCCAGCAGTGAAGCGCGACTAGCGGCCTACGAGCAGTACTTC	CASSEARLAAYEQYF	TRBV2	TRBJ2-7	TRBD2	many
TGTGCCAGCAGTACAGACAGGAGCTACGAGCAGTACTTC	CASSTDRSYEQYF	TRBV6-2/TRBV6-3	TRBJ2-7	-	-
TGCGCCAGCAGCTTGGCTAGCGGGAGTAACACCGGGGAGCTGTTTTTT	CASSLASGSNTGELFF	TRBV5-1	TRBJ2-2	TRBD2	-
TGTGCCAGCAGTCCATGGACAGGGAGTAATGAGCAGTTCTTC	CASSPWTGSNEQFF	TRBV6-1	TRBJ2-1	TRBD1	many
TGTGCCAGCAGCACAATAACTCTAGCCGACCCTAACGAGCAGTACTTC	CASSTITLADPNEQYF	TRBV11-2	TRBJ2-7	-	few
TGTGCCAGCAGTCACACCCCAGCGGGAGGGGAGACCCAGTACTTC	CASSHTPAGGETQYF	TRBV27	TRBJ2-5	TRBD2	many
TGTGCCAGCAGCTTAGTGGTAGCCGCCAGCACAGATACGCAGTATTTT	CASSLVVAASTDTQYF	TRBV7-9	TRBJ2-3	-	few
TGTGCCATCAGTGAGTCTTGGACAGGGGAAACCGGGGAGCTGTTTTTT	CAISESWTGETGELFF	TRBV10-3	TRBJ2-2	TRBD1	few
TGTGCCAGCAGCCGCTGGGGACGGCGGGAGACAGATACGCAGTATTTT	CASSRWGRRETDTQYF	TRBV11-2	TRBJ2-3	TRBD2	many
TGCAGTGCTACCCGCCGGGATTCCGGGGCAGATACGCAGTATTTT	CSATRRDSGADTQYF	TRBV20-1	TRBJ2-3	-	many
TGTGCCATCAACTCCCGGACAGGTTCCTACGAGCAGTACTTC	CAINSRTGSYEQYF	TRBV10-3	TRBJ2-7	TRBD1	-
TGTGCCAGCAGCTCTACCCCCAGGACGGAAGCGTACAATGAGCAGTTCTTC	CASSSTPRTEAYNEQFF	TRBV7-9	TRBJ2-1	-	many
TGTGCCAGCAGTTTATCGGGTAGCTATGGCTACACCTTC	CASSLSGSYGYTF	TRBV27	TRBJ1-2	-	many
TGTGCCAGCAGTCGGGAGACAGGGACCTACGAGCAGTACTTC	CASSRETGTYEQYF	TRBV6-1	TRBJ2-7	-	many
TGCGCCAGCAGCCCCGGAGGGACAGGGCAGGCGGGCGGCTACACCTTC	CASSPGGTGQAGGYTF	TRBV5-1	TRBJ1-2	TRBD1	many
TGTGCCAGCAGTTCGGGACTAGCGGGAGGGGGGGGGGAGACCCAGTACTTC	CASSSGLAGGGGETQYF	TRBV28	TRBJ2-5	TRBD2	many
TGCAGTGCTAGAGGCCGGAGCCTGTACAATGAGCAGTTCTTC	CSARGRSLYNEQFF	TRBV20-1	TRBJ2-1	-	many
TGCAGCGGCCGGGACCAGAGTGTCGGGGAGCTGTTTTTT	CSGRDQSVGELFF	TRBV29-1	TRBJ2-2	-	few
TGCAGTGCTAGTCCGAGACGCCTGGGGACTAGCGGGACTCGGGACACCGGGGAGCTGTTTTTT	CSASPRRLGTSGTRDTGELFF	TRBV20-1	TRBJ2-2	TRBD2	-
TGCAGTGCCGGACAGGGGGCGGACTATGGCTACACCTTC	CSAGQGADYGYTF	TRBV20-1	TRBJ1-2	TRBD1	many
TGTGCTAGTGGTTTGGTATCTAGCGGCATGAACACCGGGGAGCTGTTTTTT	CASGLVSSGMNTGELFF	TRBV12-5	TRBJ2-2	TRBD2	many
TGTGCCAGCAGCATCGGACTAGCCGCCGAGCAGTACTTC	CASSIGLAAEQYF	TRBV11-2	TRBJ2-7	TRBD2	many
TGTGCCAGCAGCTTCGGGTGGTTTCGTAGGGGCTATGGCTACACCTTC	CASSFGWFRRGYGYTF	TRBV7-9	TRBJ1-2	-	-
TGTGCCTGGAGTGACGGGACAGGGGCTTACGAGCAGTACTTC	CAWSDGTGAYEQYF	TRBV30	TRBJ2-7	TRBD1	many
TGTGCCTGGAGTTCGTGGTGGAACACTGAAGCTTTCTTT	CAWSSWWNTEAFF	TRBV30	TRBJ1-1	-	many
TGTGCCAGCTCATCCGAGACTAGTTACTACGAGCAGTACTTC	CASSSETSYYEQYF	TRBV18	TRBJ2-7	-	-
TGTGCCAGCAGTGGGGCCAGCGGCGAGCAGTACTTC	CASSGASGEQYF	TRBV6-1	TRBJ2-7	-	-
TGTGCCAGTCATAGCGGATATAGCACAGATACGCAGTATTTT	CASHSGYSTDTQYF	TRBV2	TRBJ2-3	-	few
TGTGCCAGCAGTTTTCGAGAGTCGGGCGGGGAGCTGTTTTTT	CASSFRESGGELFF	TRBV12-3/TRBV12-4	TRBJ2-2	-	many
TGCAGTGCGCCGGACCCTACAGCCAACACCGGGGAGCTGTTTTTT	CSAPDPTANTGELFF	TRBV20-1	TRBJ2-2	-	many
TGTGCCAGCAGCATCAACAGACAGGGTGGGGAGACCCAGTTCTTC	CASSINRQGGETQFF	TRBV7-9	TRBJ2-1	TRBD1	-
TGTGCCAGCAGTGCCCGGGCGTCGCCCTACGAGCAGTACTTC	CASSARASPYEQYF	TRBV7-9	TRBJ2-7	-	few
TGTGCCAGTAGTCGGGTTCAAGGCACTGAAGCTTTCTTT	CASSRVQGTEAFF	TRBV19	TRBJ1-1	-	few
TGTGCCAGCAGTTCGGGACTAGAGGACGAGCAGTACTTC	CASSSGLEDEQYF	TRBV27	TRBJ2-7	TRBD2	-
TGTGCCAGCAGTTACTCGAGGGACACACTCTCCTACGAGCAGTACTTC	CASSYSRDTLSYEQYF	TRBV6-2/TRBV6-3	TRBJ2-7	-	many
TGTGCCTATAACAGAATGAACACTGAAGCTTTCTTT	CAYNRMNTEAFF	TRBV30	TRBJ1-1	-	many
TGTGCCAGCAGCCCCGAGCGACTGGTAGCCAAAAACATTCAGTACTTC	CASSPERLVAKNIQYF	TRBV5-4	TRBJ2-4	-	-
TGTGCCAGCAGCTTCGCACCGAACACCGGGGAGCTGTTTTTT	CASSFAPNTGELFF	TRBV7-2	TRBJ2-2	-	many
TGCGCCAGCAGCCACTCCCGGACTAGCGGGAGCAGCAATGAGCAGTTCTTC	CASSHSRTSGSSNEQFF	TRBV4-1	TRBJ2-1	TRBD2	few
TGCGCCAGCAGTGATAGTGGGACAGGCAATGAGCAGTTCTTC	CASSDSGTGNEQFF	TRBV10-2	TRBJ2-1	TRBD1	-
TGTGCCAGTACCCACCGCAGGGGGGATACGCAGTATTTT	CASTHRRGDTQYF	TRBV19	TRBJ2-3	TRBD1	few
TGTGCCAGCTCACCGTCCCTGATCTCAGATACGCAGTATTTT	CASSPSLISDTQYF	TRBV18	TRBJ2-3	-	many
TGCAGTGCTCAAACTGACAGAGCATCCTCCTATAATTCACCCCTCCACTTT	CSAQTDRASSYNSPLHF	TRBV20-1	TRBJ1-6	-	many
TGTGCCAGCAGGGCAACAGGGGTTTATCAGCCCCAGCATTTT	CASRATGVYQPQHF	TRBV6-1	TRBJ1-5	TRBD1	many